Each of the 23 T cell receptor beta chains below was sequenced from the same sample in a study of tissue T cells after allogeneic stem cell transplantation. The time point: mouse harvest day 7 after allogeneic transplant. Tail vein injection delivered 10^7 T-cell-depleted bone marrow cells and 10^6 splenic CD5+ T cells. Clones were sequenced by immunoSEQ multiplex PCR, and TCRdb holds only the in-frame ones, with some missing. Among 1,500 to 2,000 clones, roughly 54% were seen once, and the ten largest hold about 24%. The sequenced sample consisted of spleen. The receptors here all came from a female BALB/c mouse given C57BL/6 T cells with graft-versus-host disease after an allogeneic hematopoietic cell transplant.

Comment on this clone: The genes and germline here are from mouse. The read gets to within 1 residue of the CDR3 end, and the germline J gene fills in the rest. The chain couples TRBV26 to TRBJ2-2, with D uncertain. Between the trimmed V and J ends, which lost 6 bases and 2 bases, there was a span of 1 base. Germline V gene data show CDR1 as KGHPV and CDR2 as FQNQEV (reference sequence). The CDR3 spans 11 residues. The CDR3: CASRNTGQLYF. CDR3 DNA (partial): TGTGCCAGCAGGAACACCGGGCAGCTCTAC. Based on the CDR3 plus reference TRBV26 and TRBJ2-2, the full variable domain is NSKVIQTPRYLVKGQGQKAKMRCIPEKGHPVVFWYQQNKNNEFKFLINFQNQEVLQQIDMTEKRFSAECPSNSPCSLEIQSSEAGDSALYLCASRNTGQLYFGEGSKLTVL.

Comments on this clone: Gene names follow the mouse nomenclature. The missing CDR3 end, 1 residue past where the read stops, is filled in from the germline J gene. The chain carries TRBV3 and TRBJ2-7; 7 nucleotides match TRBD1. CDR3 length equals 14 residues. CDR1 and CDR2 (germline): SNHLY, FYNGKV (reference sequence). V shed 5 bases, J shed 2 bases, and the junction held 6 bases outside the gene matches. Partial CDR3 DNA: TGTGCCAGCAGCAATTGGGGACAGACCTATGAACAGTAC. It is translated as CASSNWGQTYEQY. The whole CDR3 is CASSNWGQTYEQYF.

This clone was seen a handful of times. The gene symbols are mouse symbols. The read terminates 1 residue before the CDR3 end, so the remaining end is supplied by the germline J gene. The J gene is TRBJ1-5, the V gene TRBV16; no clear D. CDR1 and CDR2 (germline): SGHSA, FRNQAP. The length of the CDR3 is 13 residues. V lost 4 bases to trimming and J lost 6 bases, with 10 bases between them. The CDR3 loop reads CASSSGPSQAPLF. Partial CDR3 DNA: TGTGCAAGCAGCTCAGGTCCTTCCCAGGCTCCGCTT.

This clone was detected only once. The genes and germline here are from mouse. CDR3 in amino acids: CASSIRYNSPLYF. Incomplete CDR3 DNA: TGTGCCAGCAGTATAAGATATAATTCGCCCCTCTAC. The V and J genes are TRBV19 and TRBJ1-6; D gene uncertain. Read data end 1 residue before the CDR3 end; the end is taken from the germline J gene. TRBJ1-6 is an open reading frame whose function is uncertain. Germline lookup yields CDR1 FNHDT and CDR2 SITEND (reference sequence). Trimming stripped 1 base from V and 4 bases from J, with 3 bases between. The CDR3 is made up of 13 amino acids.

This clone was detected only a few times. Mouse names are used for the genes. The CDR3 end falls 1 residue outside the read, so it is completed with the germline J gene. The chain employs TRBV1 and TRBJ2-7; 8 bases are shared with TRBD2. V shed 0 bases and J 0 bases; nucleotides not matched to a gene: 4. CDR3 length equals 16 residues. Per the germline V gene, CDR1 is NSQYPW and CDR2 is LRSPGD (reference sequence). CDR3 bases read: TGCACCTGCAGTGCAGATGTTTGGGGGGGCTCCTATGAACAGTAC. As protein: CTCSADVWGGSYEQY. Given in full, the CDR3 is CTCSADVWGGSYEQYF.

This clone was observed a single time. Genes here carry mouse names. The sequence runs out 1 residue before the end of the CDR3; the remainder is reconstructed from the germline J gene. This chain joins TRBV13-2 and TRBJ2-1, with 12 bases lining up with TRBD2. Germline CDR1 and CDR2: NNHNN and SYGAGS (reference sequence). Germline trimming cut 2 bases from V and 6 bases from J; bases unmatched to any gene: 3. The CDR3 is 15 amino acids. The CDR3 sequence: CASGDRDWGVAEQFF. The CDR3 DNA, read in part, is TGTGCCAGCGGTGACAGGGACTGGGGGGTTGCTGAGCAGTTC.

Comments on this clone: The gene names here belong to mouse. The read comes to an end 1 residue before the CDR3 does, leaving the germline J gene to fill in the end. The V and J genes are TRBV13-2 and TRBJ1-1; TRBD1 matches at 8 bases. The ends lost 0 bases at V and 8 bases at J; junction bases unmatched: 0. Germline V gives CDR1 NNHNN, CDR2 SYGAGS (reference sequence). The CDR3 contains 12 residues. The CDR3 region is CASGDGDREVFF. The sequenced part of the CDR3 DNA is TGTGCCAGCGGTGATGGGGACAGGGAAGTCTTC.

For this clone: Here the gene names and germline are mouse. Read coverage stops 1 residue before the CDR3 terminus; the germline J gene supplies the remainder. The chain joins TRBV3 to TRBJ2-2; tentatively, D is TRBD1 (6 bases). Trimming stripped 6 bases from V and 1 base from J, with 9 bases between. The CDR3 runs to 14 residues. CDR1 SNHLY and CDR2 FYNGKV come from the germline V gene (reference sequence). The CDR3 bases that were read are TGTGCCAGCAGGCCGGGACAAAACACCGGGCAGCTCTAC. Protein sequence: CASRPGQNTGQLY. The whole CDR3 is CASRPGQNTGQLYF.

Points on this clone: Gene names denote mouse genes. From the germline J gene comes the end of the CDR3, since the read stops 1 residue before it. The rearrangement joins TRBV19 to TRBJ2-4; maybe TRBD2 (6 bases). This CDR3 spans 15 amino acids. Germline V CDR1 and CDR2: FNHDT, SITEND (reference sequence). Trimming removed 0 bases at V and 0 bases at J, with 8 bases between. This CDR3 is CASSIGGGSQNTLYF. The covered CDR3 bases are TGTGCCAGCAGTATAGGTGGGGGTAGTCAAAACACCTTGTAC.

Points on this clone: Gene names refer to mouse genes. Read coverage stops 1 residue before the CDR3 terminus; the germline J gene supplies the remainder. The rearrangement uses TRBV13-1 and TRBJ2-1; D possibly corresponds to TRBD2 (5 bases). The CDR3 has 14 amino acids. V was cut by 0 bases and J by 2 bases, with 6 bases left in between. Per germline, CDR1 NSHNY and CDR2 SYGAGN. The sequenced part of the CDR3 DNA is TGTGCCAGCAGTGATGCTGGGTACTATGCTGAGCAGTTC. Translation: CASSDAGYYAEQF. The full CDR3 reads CASSDAGYYAEQFF.

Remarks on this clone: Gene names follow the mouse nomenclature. Here the CDR3 reads CASSLEGYEQYF. CDR3 DNA (partial): TGTGCCAGCAGTTTAGAAGGGTATGAACAGTAC. The V gene is TRBV15, the J gene TRBJ2-7; D gene unclear. The read comes to an end 1 residue before the CDR3 does, leaving the germline J gene to fill in the end. Deletions cut 1 base from V and 4 bases from J, with 5 bases between. The germline V gene encodes CDR1 SGHND and CDR2 FRSKSL. The length of the CDR3 is 12 residues.

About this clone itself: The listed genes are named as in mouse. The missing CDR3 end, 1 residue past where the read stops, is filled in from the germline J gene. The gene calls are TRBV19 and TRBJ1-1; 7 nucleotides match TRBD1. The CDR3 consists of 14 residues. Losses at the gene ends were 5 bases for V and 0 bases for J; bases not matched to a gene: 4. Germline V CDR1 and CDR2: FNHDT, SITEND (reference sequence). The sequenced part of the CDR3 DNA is TGTGCCAGCAGCCTAGGGGGCGCAAACACAGAAGTCTTC. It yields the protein CASSLGGANTEVF. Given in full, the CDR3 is CASSLGGANTEVFF.

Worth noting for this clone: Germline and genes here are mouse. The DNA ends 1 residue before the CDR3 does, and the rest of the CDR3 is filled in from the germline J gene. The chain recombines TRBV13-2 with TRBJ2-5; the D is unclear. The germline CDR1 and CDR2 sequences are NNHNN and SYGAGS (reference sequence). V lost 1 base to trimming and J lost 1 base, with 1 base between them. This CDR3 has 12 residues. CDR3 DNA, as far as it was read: TGTGCCAGCGGTGATCACCAAGACACCCAGTAC. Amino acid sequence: CASGDHQDTQY. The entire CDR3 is CASGDHQDTQYF.

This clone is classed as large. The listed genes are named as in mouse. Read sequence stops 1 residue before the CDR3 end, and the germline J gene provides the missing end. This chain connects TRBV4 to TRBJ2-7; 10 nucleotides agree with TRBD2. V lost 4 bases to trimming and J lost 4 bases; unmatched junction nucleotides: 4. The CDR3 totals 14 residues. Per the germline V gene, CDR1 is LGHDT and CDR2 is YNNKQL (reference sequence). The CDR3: CASSSWTGGYEQYF. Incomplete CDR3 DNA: TGTGCCAGCAGCTCCTGGACTGGGGGATATGAACAGTAC.

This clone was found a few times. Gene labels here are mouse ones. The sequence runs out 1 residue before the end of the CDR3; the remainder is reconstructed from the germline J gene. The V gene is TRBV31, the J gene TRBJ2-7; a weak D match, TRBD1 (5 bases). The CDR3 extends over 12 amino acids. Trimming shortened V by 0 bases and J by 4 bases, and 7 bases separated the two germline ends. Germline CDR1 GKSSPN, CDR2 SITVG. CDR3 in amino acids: CAWSLKGYEQYF. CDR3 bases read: TGTGCCTGGAGTCTAAAGGGGTATGAACAGTAC. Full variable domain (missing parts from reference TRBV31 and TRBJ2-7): AQTIHQWPVAEIKAVGSPLSLGCTIKGKSSPNLYWYWQATGGTLQQLFYSITVGQVESVVQLNLSASRPKDDQFILSTEKLLLSHSGFYLCAWSLKGYEQYFGPGTRLTVL.

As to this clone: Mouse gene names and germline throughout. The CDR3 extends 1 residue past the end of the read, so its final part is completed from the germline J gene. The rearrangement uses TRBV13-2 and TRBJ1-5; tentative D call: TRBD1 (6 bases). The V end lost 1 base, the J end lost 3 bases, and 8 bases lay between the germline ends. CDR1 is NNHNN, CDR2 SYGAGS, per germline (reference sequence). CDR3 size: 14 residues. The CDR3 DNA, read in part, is TGTGCCAGCGGTGATACAGGGCTCAACCAGGCTCCGCTT. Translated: CASGDTGLNQAPL. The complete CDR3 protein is CASGDTGLNQAPLF.

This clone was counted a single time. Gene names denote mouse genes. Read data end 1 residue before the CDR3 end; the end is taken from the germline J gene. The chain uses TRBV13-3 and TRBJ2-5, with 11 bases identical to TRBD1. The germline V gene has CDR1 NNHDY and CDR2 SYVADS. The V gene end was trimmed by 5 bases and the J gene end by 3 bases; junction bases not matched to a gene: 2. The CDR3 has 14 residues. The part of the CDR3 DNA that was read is TGTGCCAGCAGCCGGGACAGGGGGCAAGACACCCAGTAC. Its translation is CASSRDRGQDTQY. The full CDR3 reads CASSRDRGQDTQYF.

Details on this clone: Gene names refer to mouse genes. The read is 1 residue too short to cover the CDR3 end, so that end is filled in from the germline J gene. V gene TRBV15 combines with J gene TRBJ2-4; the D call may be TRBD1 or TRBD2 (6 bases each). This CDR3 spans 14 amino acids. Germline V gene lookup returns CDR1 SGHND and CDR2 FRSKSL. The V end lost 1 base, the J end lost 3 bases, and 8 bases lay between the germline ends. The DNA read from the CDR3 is TGTGCCAGCAGTTTAGTTGGGGGCCAAAACACCTTGTAC. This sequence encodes CASSLVGGQNTLY. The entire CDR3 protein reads CASSLVGGQNTLYF.

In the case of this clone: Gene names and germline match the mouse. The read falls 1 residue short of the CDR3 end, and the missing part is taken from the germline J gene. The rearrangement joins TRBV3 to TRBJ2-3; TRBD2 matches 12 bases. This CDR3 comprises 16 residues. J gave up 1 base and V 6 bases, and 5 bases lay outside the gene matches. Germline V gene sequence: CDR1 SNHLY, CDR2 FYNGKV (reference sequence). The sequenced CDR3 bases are TGTGCCAGCAGTCCGGGACTGGGGGGTGGTGCAGAAACGCTGTAT. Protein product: CASSPGLGGGAETLY. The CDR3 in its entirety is CASSPGLGGGAETLYF.

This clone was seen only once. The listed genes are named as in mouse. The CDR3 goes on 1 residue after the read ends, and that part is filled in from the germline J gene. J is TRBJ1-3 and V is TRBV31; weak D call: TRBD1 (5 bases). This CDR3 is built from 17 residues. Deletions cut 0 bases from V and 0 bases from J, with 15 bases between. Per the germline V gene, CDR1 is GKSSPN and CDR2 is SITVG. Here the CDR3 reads CAWSLGRGGPSGNTLYF. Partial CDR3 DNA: TGTGCCTGGAGTCTAGGGAGGGGAGGACCTTCTGGAAATACGCTCTAT.

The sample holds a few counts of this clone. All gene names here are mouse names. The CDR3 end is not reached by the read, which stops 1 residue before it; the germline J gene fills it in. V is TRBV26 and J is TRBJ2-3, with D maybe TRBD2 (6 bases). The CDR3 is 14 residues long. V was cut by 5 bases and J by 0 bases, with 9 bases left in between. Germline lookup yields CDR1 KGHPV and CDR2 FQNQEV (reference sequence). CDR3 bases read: TGTGCCAGCAGTTTTGGGGGTAGTGCAGAAACGCTGTAT. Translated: CASSFGGSAETLY. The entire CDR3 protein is CASSFGGSAETLYF.

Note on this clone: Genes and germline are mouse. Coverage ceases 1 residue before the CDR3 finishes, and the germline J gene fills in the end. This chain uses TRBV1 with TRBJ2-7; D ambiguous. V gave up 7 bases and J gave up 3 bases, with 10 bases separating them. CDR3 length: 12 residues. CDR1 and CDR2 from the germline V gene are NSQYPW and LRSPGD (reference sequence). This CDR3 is CTCTSGIYEQYF. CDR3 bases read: TGCACCTGCACATCCGGGATCTATGAACAGTAC.

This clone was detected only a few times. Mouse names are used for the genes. CDR3: CASSLDLAASGNTLYF. The CDR3 DNA, read in part, is TGTGCAAGCAGCTTAGATTTGGCAGCTTCTGGAAATACGCTCTAT. The chain joins TRBV16 to TRBJ1-3; D is undetermined. Read data end 1 residue before the CDR3 end; the end is taken from the germline J gene. Deletions cut 0 bases from V and 0 bases from J, with 9 bases between. The CDR3 totals 16 residues. Germline V lookup: CDR1 SGHSA, CDR2 FRNQAP.